This T cell receptor (beta chain) derives from a study of T-cell memory formation after mild COVID-19. Study-wide results and caveats: Whether second-wave clones peaking at day 37 were SARS-CoV-2 specific went unconfirmed.

The CDR3 consists of 12 residues. Trimming took off 0 bases at V and 7 bases at J, with 6 bases between the two ends. Germline-derived CDR1 and CDR2 are LNHNV and YYDKDF (reference sequence). This clonotype was seen more than once but under ten times. Its specificity is unknown. Constant-segment primers and 5'RACE yielded cDNA libraries for TCR alpha and TCR beta, each carrying sample barcodes and UMIs. One entry per CDR3 protein, called by TCRdb with MiXCR from the 5' RACE reads. The data contain 280,000 or so distinct CDR3 sequences, more than 15% of them seen just once; the ten biggest clones take up about 21%.

Sequencing was carried out using PBMCs or a T cell subset sorted from them (not recorded which). The TCR originated in a man aged 18 to 35 who had mild COVID-19 (a few samples of this study predate the infection). Cell type and time point are not known. The chain couples TRBV15 to TRBJ2-5, with D uncertain. As DNA, the CDR3 is TGTGCCACCAGCAGAGATGTGGGGACCCAGTACTTC. It specifies CATSRDVGTQYF.